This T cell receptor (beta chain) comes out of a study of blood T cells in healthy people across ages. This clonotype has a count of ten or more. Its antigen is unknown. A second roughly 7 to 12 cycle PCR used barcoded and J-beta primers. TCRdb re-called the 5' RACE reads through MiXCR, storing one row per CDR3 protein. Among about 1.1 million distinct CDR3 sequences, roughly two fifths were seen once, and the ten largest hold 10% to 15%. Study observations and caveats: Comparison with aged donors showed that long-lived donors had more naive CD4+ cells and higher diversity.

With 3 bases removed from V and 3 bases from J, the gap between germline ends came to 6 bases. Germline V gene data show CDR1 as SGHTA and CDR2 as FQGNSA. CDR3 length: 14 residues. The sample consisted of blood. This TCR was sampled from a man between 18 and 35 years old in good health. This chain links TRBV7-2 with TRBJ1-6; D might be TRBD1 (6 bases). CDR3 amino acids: CASSLDSYNSPLHF. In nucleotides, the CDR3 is TGTGCCAGCAGCTTGGACAGCTATAATTCACCCCTCCACTTT.